This TCR beta chain was observed in a study of T cell responses to AZD1222 COVID-19 vaccine. Study details: Some second doses came at about 4 weeks and others at about 12 weeks; these were pooled.

Trimming took 3 bases from V and 6 from J; bases not matched to a gene: 12. Germline CDR1 reads KGHSH; CDR2 reads LQKENI. The CDR3 length is 16 residues. Findings and limits, study-wide: Regions 160-218 and 743-854 held dominance among vaccine-associated CD4 TCRs, which spanned spike. Just five to seven AZD1222 recipients tested seropositive at baseline. Unmutated variant regions are reportedly the target of nearly half of TCRs that are spike-specific.

TCRdb keeps only in-frame clones here, not all; method: immunoSEQ multiplex PCR. The table records 120,000 to 150,000 clones, around 89% of them present only once. This clone was detected only once. The antigen is unknown. The sample here was peripheral blood, taken on day 0 of AZD1222 vaccination. This receptor was taken from an adult in good health. The rearrangement joins TRBV18 to TRBJ1-2, with 8 bases matching TRBD1. The CDR3 DNA reads as TGTGCCAGCTCACCCCAGGGGGCCGTCCTGGCTGATGGCTACACCTTC. This gives the protein CASSPQGAVLADGYTF.